This TCR beta chain was captured in a study of CD8 T cells in ankylosing spondylitis (TCRdb year 2017). Turning to the overall study: T cell receptor beta repertoires were profiled in healthy donors and ankylosing spondylitis patients so that disease-linked TCR variants could be found. In total, the full study cohort was made up of 95 to 110 healthy donors and 25 to 30 ankylosing spondylitis patients. Peripheral blood was sampled, and synovial fluid was also collected from ankylosing spondylitis patients. On the study overall, not on this receptor specifically: Some of the motif variants had been reported before in the synovial fluid and blood of reactive arthritis patients, a finding that suggests common disease-initiation mechanisms. A TCR beta motif made up of 7 to 9 highly homologous amino acid variants appeared to be characteristic of blood from ankylosing spondylitis patients. The disease-linked clones were reported to be significantly enriched in matched synovial fluid samples from ankylosing spondylitis patients. In peripheral blood, the disease-linked clones were found at relatively low frequencies and had a CD8+ phenotype.

About this clonotype: Its antigen is currently not known. No qualities accompany the bases; no much larger clone lies one base away.

Reads for this sample came from an Illumina HiSeq 2500. Quantitative 5'-RACE with molecular barcodes was used to prepare TCR beta libraries. The published analysis was carried out like this. To identify disease-linked TCR variants, a new computational method was used, one built on a probabilistic model of VDJ rearrangement. The raw public reads went through TCRdb reprocessing: fastp at Q25, MiXCR clone calling, in-frame beta chains kept. Every distinct CDR3 protein forms one entry, paired with its most common genes and DNA. It is TCRdb's table, rather than the study itself, that gives the V and J calls and clone size. In all, the sample holds roughly 450,000 distinct CDR3 sequences, and 26% of those were seen once. The ten largest account for roughly 0.9% of the sample. The sequencing input was blood, either unsorted or a sorted T cell fraction (not recorded which). This clonotype originated in a male donor with ankylosing spondylitis.

The DNA sequence is TGTGCCAGCCTCTTCAGGGGGGGGATAGTGACCCAGTACTTC. This yields the protein CASLFRGGIVTQYF. This chain joins TRBV2 to TRBJ2-5, with the D gene possibly TRBD1 or TRBD2, each one fitting 7 bases. The junction shows trimming of 8 bases on V and 7 bases on J, plus 20 bases between the germline ends. For CDR1 and CDR2, the germline V gene lists SNHLY and FYNNEI. From its cysteine to its phenylalanine, the CDR3 spans 14 amino acids. The read is trimmed to its CDR3 DNA, 42 bases read in frame from base 1.